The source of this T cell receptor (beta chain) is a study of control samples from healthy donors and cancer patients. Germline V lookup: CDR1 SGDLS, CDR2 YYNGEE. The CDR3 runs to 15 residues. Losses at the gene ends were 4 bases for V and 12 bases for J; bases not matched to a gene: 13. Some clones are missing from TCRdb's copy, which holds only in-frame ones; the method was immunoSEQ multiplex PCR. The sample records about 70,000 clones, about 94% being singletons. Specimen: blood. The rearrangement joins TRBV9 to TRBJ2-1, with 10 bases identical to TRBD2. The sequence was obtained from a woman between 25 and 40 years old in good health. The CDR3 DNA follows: TGTGCCAGCAGCCAAGGACTAGCGGATGTCGGTCGGCAGTTCTTC. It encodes CASSQGLADVGRQFF.